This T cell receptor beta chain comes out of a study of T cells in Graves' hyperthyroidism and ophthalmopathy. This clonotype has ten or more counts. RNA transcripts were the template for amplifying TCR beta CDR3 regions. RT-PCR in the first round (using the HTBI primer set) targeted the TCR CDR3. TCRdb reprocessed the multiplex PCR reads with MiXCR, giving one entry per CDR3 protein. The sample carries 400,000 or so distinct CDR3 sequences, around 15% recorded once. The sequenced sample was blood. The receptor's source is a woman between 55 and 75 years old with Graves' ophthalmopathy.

CDR3 in amino acids: CASSLTENPLEQYF. For the CDR3, the DNA is TGTGCCAGCAGCTTGACAGAGAACCCACTGGAACAGTACTTC. The V call is TRBV11-1, the J call TRBJ2-7, with D maybe TRBD1 (5 bases). The germline gives CDR1 SGHAT, CDR2 FQDESV (reference sequence). CDR3 length: 14 residues. Trimming left V 3 bases short and J 10 bases short, with 19 bases between.